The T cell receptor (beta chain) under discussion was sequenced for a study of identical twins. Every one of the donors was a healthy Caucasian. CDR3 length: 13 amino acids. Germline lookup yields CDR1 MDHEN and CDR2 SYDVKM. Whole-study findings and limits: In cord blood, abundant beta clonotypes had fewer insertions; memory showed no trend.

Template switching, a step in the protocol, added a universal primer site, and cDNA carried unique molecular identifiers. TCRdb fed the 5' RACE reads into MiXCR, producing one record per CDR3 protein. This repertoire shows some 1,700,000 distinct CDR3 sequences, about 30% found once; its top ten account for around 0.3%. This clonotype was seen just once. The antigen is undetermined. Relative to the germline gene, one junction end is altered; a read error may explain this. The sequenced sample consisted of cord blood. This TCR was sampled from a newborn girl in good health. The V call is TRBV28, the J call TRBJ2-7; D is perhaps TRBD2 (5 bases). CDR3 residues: CASTRGYLYVQYF. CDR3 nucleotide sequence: TGTGCCAGCACTCGGGGTTATCTCTACGTGCAGTACTTC.